Sequencing of this T cell receptor beta chain was carried out in a study of blood T cells in healthy people across ages. PCR was performed a second time for about 7 to 12 cycles using a sample-barcoded 5' primer and a J-beta primer mix. TCRdb re-analysed the 5' RACE reads in MiXCR, keeping a single row per CDR3 protein. The profile shows roughly 680,000 distinct CDR3 sequences, around 49% of them singletons. V lost 1 base and J lost 8, with 17 bases in between. The CDR3 runs to 15 residues. CDR1 is SQVTM and CDR2 is ANQGSEA in the germline V gene. Material for sequencing was blood. This receptor was identified in a woman aged 60 to 75 in good health. The chain uses TRBV29-1 and TRBJ1-4; a weak D match, TRBD1 (5 bases). The CDR3 nucleotides are TGCAGCGTTGAAGGGGGCAGCCTCCTGGGGGAAAAACTGTTTTTT. As protein: CSVEGGSLLGEKLFF. The full variable domain, its missing parts supplied by reference TRBV29-1 and TRBJ1-4, is SAVISQKPSRDICQRGTSLTIQCQVDSQVTMMFWYRQQPGQSLTLIATANQGSEATYESGFVIDKFPISRPNLTFSTLTVSNMSPEDSSIYLCSVEGGSLLGEKLFFGSGTQLSVL.